This T cell receptor beta chain was recorded in a study of blood T cell repertoires in COVID-19 (dated by TCRdb to 2019 to 2021). Regarding the complete study: Samples from collaborators originated in the United States, Italy and Spain and spanned both the acute and convalescent phases of COVID-19. Nearly every sample came with metadata listing a de-identified subject ID, COVID-19 status, age in years and sex. The prospective study material was composed of cDNA or gDNA derived from T cells, B-cell-depleted T cells, or PBMCs. The dataset comprised deeply sampled blood TCRbeta repertoires from subjects exposed to, actively infected with, or recovered from COVID-19. Where HLA class I and class II types were available, the types were taken from metadata supplied by the sample provider, not from assay-based typing. A freely available public database, intended as a resource for researchers studying the immune response to SARS-CoV-2, is where the repertoires were released. Samples were obtained from the ongoing ImmuneRACE study (first 160 participants) and from over 1,000 subjects provided by 6 global collaborators.

The research as a whole found: The amount of clinical and demographic metadata varied by source and participant and was provided uncurated.

Counted from cysteine to phenylalanine, this CDR3 has 13 amino acids. This entry keeps only the CDR3 DNA: 39 bases, framed from base 1. Trimming removed 8 bases from V and 4 bases from J, leaving 11 bases between the germline ends. As encoded in the germline V gene, CDR1 is MNHEY while CDR2 is SVGAGI. A remark on this clone: Its target antigen remains unknown. Base qualities are missing; no much larger clone stands one base away.

TCRbeta CDR3 regions were amplified from genomic DNA using the immunoSEQ Assay, a bias-controlled multiplex PCR. In the source study's methods: The number of nucleated cells in each sample was estimated from the amplification of reference gene primers within the assay. To quantify the absolute abundance of each unique TCRbeta CDR3 rearrangement, sequence reads were collapsed and filtered. For each sample, productive Simpson clonality was calculated as the square root of Simpson's diversity index over productive rearrangements. What TCRdb holds here is the immuneACCESS table cut down to in-frame rearrangements. Part of the clones is not present; checked against another copy, under half of the missing clones reflect an unresolved V gene, and the others are unexplained. D and trimming were read from the DNA, whereas the V and J calls and clone size are those reported in that table. The table for this sample lists under 300,000 clones; approximately 78% of them were counted only once. Together, the top ten hold roughly 3.4% of the sample.

Whole blood was collected in K2EDTA tubes by collaborating institutions according to the institutions' own protocols. For TCRbeta analysis, collaborators shipped samples as frozen whole blood, isolated PBMCs, or DNA extracted from either of those sample types. The receptor comes from a woman aged 18-29 years with acute or convalescent COVID-19. Sequences were obtained from peripheral blood. Recombination joined TRBV6-5 with TRBJ1-4, with the D gene not clear enough to name. The CDR3 corresponds to CASRPGYNEKLFF. The sequenced DNA: TGTGCCAGCCGGCCAGGTTATAATGAAAAACTGTTTTTT.